This record concerns one TCR beta chain sequence. Its matching antigen is unknown. This record belongs to a study of T cells in localized non-small cell lung cancer. The CDR3 has 15 amino acids. CDR1 and CDR2 from the germline V gene are MDHEN and SYDVKM. V shed 4 bases and J shed 4 bases, with 16 bases lying between them. Assay: immunoSEQ multiplex PCR; the TCRdb copy retains only in-frame clones and omits some. The repertoire includes over 9,000 clones, 80% to 90% of them detected once, and 8.6% sits in the top ten. Regarding the study as a whole: Turning up in adjacent lung were a median approximately 57 of the top 100 tumor clones. Exceeding tumor, uninvolved adjacent lung had the highest T cell clonality.

This TCR was sampled from a male donor at least 60 years old with stage III lung adenocarcinoma. This sequence joins TRBV28 and TRBJ1-2; D gene unclear. The input for sequencing was peripheral blood, taken before any cancer treatment. The CDR3 loop reads CASSWPEGQSYGYTF. In DNA, the CDR3 is TGTGCCAGCAGTTGGCCAGAGGGTCAGAGCTATGGCTACACCTTC.